This T cell receptor beta chain was profiled in a study of cytomegalovirus exposure and HLA in healthy donors. Study-wide results and caveats: A later look showed TCR association rates differing by HLA locus, highest for DRB1 and lowest for HLA-C.

60 Vbeta and 13 Jbeta primers were used in PCR. The repertoire was sequenced with immunoSEQ multiplex PCR; TCRdb's copy has only in-frame clones and lacks some. The repertoire holds about 130,000 clones, with roughly 75% as singletons. After removal of 5 bases from V and 0 bases from J, the junction contained 3 bases not matched to a gene. The V gene's germline CDR1 is SGHVS and CDR2 FQNEAQ. There are 14 residues in the CDR3. Regarding this clone: Its antigen is unknown.

Sequenced material: PBMCs. This sequence was found in a man aged 30-40 years in good health and CMV-seronegative. This chain links TRBV7-8 with TRBJ1-2; 7 nucleotides line up with TRBD1. The CDR3: CASSDRVANYGYTF. CDR3 nucleotide sequence: TGTGCCAGCAGCGACAGGGTAGCTAACTATGGCTACACCTTC.